This T cell receptor (beta chain) was recovered during a study of blood T cells in healthy people across ages. Points from the study as a whole: Not knowing donor CMV status may have confounded expanded clonotype changes. A roughly linear age-dependent decrease characterized TCR beta diversity per million T cells.

Total RNA extracted from each sample amounted to at least 5 micrograms. In germline, CDR1 is SGHTA, CDR2 FQGNSA. With 7 bases removed from V and 2 bases from J, the gap between germline ends came to 9 bases. There are 13 residues in the CDR3. This clonotype was counted a few times. The antigen is not known. PCR was performed a second time for about 7 to 12 cycles using a sample-barcoded 5' primer and a J-beta primer mix. TCRdb passed the 5' RACE reads through MiXCR, listing each CDR3 protein once. The sample has hundreds of thousands of distinct CDR3 sequences, around 24% seen once. These data were also reused for a study on T cells of mothers and their children.

The sequencing sample was made of blood. This receptor was obtained from a boy aged 5 to 17 in good health. This rearrangement joins TRBV7-2 to TRBJ1-3; no clear D. The CDR3 region has the DNA TGTGCCAGCACCGAAAGGCCTGGAAACACCATATATTTT. Protein: CASTERPGNTIYF.